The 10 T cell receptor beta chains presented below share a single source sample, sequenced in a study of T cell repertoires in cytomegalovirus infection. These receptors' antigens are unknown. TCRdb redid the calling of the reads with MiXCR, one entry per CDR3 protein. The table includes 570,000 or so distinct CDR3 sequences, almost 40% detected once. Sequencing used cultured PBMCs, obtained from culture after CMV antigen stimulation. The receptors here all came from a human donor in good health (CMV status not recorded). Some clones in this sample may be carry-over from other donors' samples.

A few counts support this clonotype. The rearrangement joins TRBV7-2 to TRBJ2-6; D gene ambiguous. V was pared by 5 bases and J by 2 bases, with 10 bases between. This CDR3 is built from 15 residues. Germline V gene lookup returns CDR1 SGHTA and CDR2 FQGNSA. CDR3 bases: TGTGCCAGCAGCCCCGGTGGTACTGGGGCCAACGTCCTGACTTTC. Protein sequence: CASSPGGTGANVLTF.

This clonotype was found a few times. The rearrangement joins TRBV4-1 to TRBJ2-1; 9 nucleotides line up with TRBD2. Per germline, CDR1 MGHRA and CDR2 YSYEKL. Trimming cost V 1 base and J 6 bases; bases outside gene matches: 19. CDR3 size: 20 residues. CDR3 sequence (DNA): TGCGCCAGCAGCCAAGTGGGTGCTAGCGGGACCGGCGCGGACGGCAATGAGCAGTTCTTC. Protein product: CASSQVGASGTGADGNEQFF.

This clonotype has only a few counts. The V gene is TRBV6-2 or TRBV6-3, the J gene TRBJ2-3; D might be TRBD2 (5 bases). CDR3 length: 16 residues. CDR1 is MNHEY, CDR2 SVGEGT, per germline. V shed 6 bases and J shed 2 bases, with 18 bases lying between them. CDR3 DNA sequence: TGTGCCAGCAGCCCTGCCGCTGCGGGCTTCACAGATACGCAGTATTTT. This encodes CASSPAAAGFTDTQYF.

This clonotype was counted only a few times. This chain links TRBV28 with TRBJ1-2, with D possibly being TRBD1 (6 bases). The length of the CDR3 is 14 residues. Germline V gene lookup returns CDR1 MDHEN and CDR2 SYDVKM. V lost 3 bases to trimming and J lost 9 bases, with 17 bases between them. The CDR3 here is CASSLAGDRSRYTF. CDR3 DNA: TGTGCCAGCAGTTTGGCAGGGGACCGAAGTCGCTACACCTTC.

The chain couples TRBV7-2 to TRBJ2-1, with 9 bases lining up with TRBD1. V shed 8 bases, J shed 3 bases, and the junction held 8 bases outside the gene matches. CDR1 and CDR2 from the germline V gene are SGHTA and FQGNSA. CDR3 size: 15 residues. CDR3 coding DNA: TGTGCCAGCCTGACGGACAGGGGACGCTACAATGAGCAGTTCTTC. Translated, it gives CASLTDRGRYNEQFF.

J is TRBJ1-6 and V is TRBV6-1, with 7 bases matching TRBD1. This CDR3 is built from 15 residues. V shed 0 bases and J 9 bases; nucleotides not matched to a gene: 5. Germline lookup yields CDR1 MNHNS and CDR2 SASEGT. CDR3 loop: CASSEAGGIGSPLHF. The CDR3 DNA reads TGTGCCAGCAGTGAAGCAGGGGGCATCGGTTCACCCCTCCACTTT.

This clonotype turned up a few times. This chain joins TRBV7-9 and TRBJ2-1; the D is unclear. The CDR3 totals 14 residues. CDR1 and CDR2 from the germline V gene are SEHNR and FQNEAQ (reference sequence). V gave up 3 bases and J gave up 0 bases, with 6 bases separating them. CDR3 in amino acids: CASSFGISYNEQFF. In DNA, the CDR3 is TGTGCCAGCAGCTTCGGTATCTCCTACAATGAGCAGTTCTTC.

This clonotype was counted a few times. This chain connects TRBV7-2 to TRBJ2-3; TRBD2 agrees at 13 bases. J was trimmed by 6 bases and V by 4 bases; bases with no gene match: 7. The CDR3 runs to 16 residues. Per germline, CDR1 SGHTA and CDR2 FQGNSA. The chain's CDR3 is CASSYRTSGSGDTQYF. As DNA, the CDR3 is TGTGCCAGCAGCTACCGGACTAGCGGGAGTGGTGATACGCAGTATTTT.

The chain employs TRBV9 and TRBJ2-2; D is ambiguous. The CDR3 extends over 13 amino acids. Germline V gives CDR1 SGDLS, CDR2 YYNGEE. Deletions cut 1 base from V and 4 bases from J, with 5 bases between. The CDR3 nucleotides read TGTGCCAGCAGCGTAACTGGCACCGGGGAGCTGTTTTTT. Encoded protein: CASSVTGTGELFF.

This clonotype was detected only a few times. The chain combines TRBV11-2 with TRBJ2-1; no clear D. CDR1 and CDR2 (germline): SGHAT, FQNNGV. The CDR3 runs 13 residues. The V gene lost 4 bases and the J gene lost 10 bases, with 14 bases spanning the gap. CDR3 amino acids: CASSSLKAVEQFF. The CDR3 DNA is TGTGCCAGCAGCTCATTAAAGGCGGTCGAGCAGTTCTTC.